A single sample gave rise to the 21 T cell receptor beta chains below, sequenced in a study of T cells in Graves' hyperthyroidism and ophthalmopathy. TCR beta CDR3 region amplification was performed from RNA transcripts. The HTBI set primed first-round TCR CDR3 RT-PCR. TCRdb ran MiXCR on the multiplex PCR reads and lists one entry per CDR3 protein. The data contain 500,000 to 600,000 distinct CDR3 sequences, less than 20% of them singletons. The sequencing input was blood. Every receptor here comes from a man between 35 and 55 years old with Graves' ophthalmopathy.

This clonotype has a handful of counts. The gene calls are TRBV14 and TRBJ2-3; a possible D gene is TRBD1 (6 bases). Between the trimmed V and J ends, which lost 4 bases and 2 bases, there was a span of 10 bases. The germline V gene has CDR1 SGHDN and CDR2 FVKESK. The CDR3 extends over 14 amino acids. CDR3 region: CASSRTGFTDTQYF. CDR3 sequence (DNA): TGTGCCAGCAGCCGAACAGGGTTCACAGATACGCAGTATTTT.

The gene calls are TRBV20-1 and TRBJ2-5; TRBD1 matches 10 bases. Trimming removed 5 bases from V and 5 bases from J; junction bases left unmatched: 8. Per the germline V gene, CDR1 is DFQATT and CDR2 is SNEGSKA (reference sequence). CDR3 length: 14 amino acids. CDR3 in DNA: TGCAGTGCTGGGTCCGGGACAGGGGAGGAGACCCAGTACTTC. Its protein is CSAGSGTGEETQYF.

This clonotype was found a few times. This chain connects TRBV7-8 to TRBJ2-2; 10 bases are shared with TRBD1. The germline V gene encodes CDR1 SGHVS and CDR2 FQNEAQ. Trimming took 5 bases from V and 6 from J; bases not matched to a gene: 9. This CDR3 has 16 residues. DNA for the CDR3: TGTGCCAGCAGCGGATGGACAGGGGGGCTGGCCGGGGAGCTGTTTTTT. This sequence encodes CASSGWTGGLAGELFF.

There are a few counts of this clonotype. The chain recombines TRBV27 with TRBJ2-5; D is perhaps TRBD2 (5 bases). The V gene's germline CDR1 is MNHEY and CDR2 SMNVEV (reference sequence). Trimming stripped 8 bases from V and 2 bases from J, with 9 bases between. The CDR3 has 12 amino acids. Written as DNA, the CDR3 is TGTGCCAGCGGAGGCGGGCAAGAGACCCAGTACTTC. It encodes CASGGGQETQYF.

This clonotype has more than one count but fewer than ten. The V and J genes are TRBV5-1 and TRBJ2-2; tentative D call: TRBD1 (6 bases). CDR3 length: 15 amino acids. Trimming removed 2 bases at V and 1 base at J, with 9 bases between. In germline, CDR1 is SGHRS, CDR2 YFSETQ. CDR3 amino acids: CASSFTGMNTGELFF. As DNA, the CDR3 is TGCGCCAGCAGCTTTACAGGGATGAACACCGGGGAGCTGTTTTTT.

This clonotype was counted at least ten times. This rearrangement joins TRBV12-3 or TRBV12-4 to TRBJ2-7, with 12 positions matching TRBD2. Trimming took 7 bases from V and 2 from J; bases not matched to a gene: 6. CDR3 size: 15 residues. This CDR3 reads CASTWGLAGAYEQYF. The CDR3 DNA sequence: TGTGCCAGCACCTGGGGACTAGCGGGTGCCTACGAGCAGTACTTC.

This clonotype was seen a handful of times. The rearrangement links TRBV29-1 to TRBJ2-7; 11 bases align to TRBD1. This CDR3 has 12 residues. J lost 6 bases, V lost 6 bases, and 4 bases had no gene match. The germline V gene has CDR1 SQVTM and CDR2 ANQGSEA. This CDR3 reads CSVVDRGLEQYF. CDR3 bases: TGCAGCGTAGTGGACAGGGGGCTCGAGCAGTACTTC.

There are a few counts of this clonotype. This chain uses TRBV4-1 with TRBJ2-3, with a possible D match to TRBD2 (5 bases). Trimming took 4 bases from V and 4 from J, leaving 15 bases between them. CDR3 length equals 15 residues. Germline CDR1 is MGHRA and CDR2 is YSYEKL. The CDR3 DNA reads TGCGCCAGCAGCCTTGGACTTGCCAATGCAGATACGCAGTATTTT. Protein sequence: CASSLGLANADTQYF.

The table lists this clonotype with many counts. V gene TRBV11-1 combines with J gene TRBJ2-1; 14 nucleotides align to TRBD2. Trimming took 5 bases from V and 8 from J; bases not matched to a gene: 8. CDR1 and CDR2 (germline): SGHAT, FQDESV (reference sequence). CDR3 length: 16 amino acids. CDR3 sequence (DNA): TGTGCCAGCAGCCCCGGGACTAGCGGGAGAGGGCATGAGCAGTTCTTC. As protein: CASSPGTSGRGHEQFF.

The table lists this clonotype with a few counts. The rearrangement uses TRBV27 and TRBJ2-3; 13 bases match TRBD2. Germline values: CDR1 MNHEY, CDR2 SMNVEV (reference sequence). CDR3 length: 16 amino acids. V lost 5 bases and J lost 3; bases outside the gene matches: 5. The CDR3 DNA follows: TGTGCCAGCAGTGCGGGACTAGCGGGACCAACAGATACGCAGTATTTT. Encoded protein: CASSAGLAGPTDTQYF.

The chain combines TRBV10-3 with TRBJ2-1; D gene uncertain. V lost 3 bases and J lost 5, with 5 bases in between. Germline V gene sequence: CDR1 ENHRY, CDR2 SYGVKD. This CDR3 is 12 amino acids long. CDR3 bases: TGTGCCATCAGTGATCGGAACAATGAGCAGTTCTTC. Encoded protein: CAISDRNNEQFF.

The chain employs TRBV6-5 and TRBJ1-1; perhaps TRBD1 as D (5 bases). The CDR3 spans 15 residues. Looked up from germline, CDR1 is MNHEY and CDR2 is SVGAGI. Deletions cut 9 bases from V and 4 bases from J, with 21 bases between. The CDR3 DNA is TGTGCCAGTACGTTAACCTGGGGGGTACCCACTGAAGCTTTCTTT. Residues: CASTLTWGVPTEAFF.

A word on this clonotype: At one of its ends the junction is not consistent with the germline gene, which may arise from a read error. The chain uses TRBV9 and TRBJ1-1; possible D gene TRBD1, 6 bases. Germline V CDR1 and CDR2: SGDLS, YYNGEE. The CDR3 totals 13 residues. The CDR3 is CAGSVTGYTEAFF. In DNA form, the CDR3 reads TGTGCCGGCAGCGTGACAGGTTACACTGAAGCTTTCTTT.

This clonotype was seen at least ten times. V is TRBV20-1 and J is TRBJ1-1; D ambiguous. The V end lost 5 bases, the J end lost 0 bases, and 19 bases lay between the germline ends. Per the germline V gene, CDR1 is DFQATT and CDR2 is SNEGSKA (reference sequence). The CDR3 runs to 16 residues. CDR3 sequence: CSASDFMMPMNTEAFF. As DNA, the CDR3 is TGCAGTGCTTCGGACTTCATGATGCCCATGAACACTGAAGCTTTCTTT.

In this sample, this clonotype turned up many times. The rearrangement uses TRBV12-3 or TRBV12-4 and TRBJ1-2; D is uncertain. There are 12 residues in the CDR3. Trimming cost V 1 base and J 2 bases, with 2 bases left between them. The DNA for the CDR3 is TGTGCCAGCAGTTTAGTCAACTATGGCTACACCTTC. Its translation is CASSLVNYGYTF.

The rearrangement uses TRBV20-1 and TRBJ2-7; 10 bases line up with TRBD1. The germline V gene encodes CDR1 DFQATT and CDR2 SNEGSKA (reference sequence). V lost 0 bases to trimming and J lost 4 bases; unmatched junction nucleotides: 6. This CDR3 spans 15 amino acids. The CDR3 DNA sequence: TGCAGTGCTAGAGATCCCGGACAGGGGGAATACGAGCAGTACTTC. It specifies CSARDPGQGEYEQYF.

V gene TRBV7-8 combines with J gene TRBJ1-2; 7 bases map to TRBD1. CDR3 length: 14 residues. V lost 5 bases and J lost 5; bases outside the gene matches: 8. Looked up from germline, CDR1 is SGHVS and CDR2 is FQNEAQ. The CDR3 protein is CASSQRDSSYGYTF. CDR3 nucleotides: TGTGCCAGCAGCCAAAGGGACAGCTCGTATGGCTACACCTTC.

This clonotype was counted only a few times. The chain links TRBV15 to TRBJ2-3; TRBD2 aligns across 11 bases. CDR1 and CDR2 (germline): LNHNV, YYDKDF (reference sequence). CDR3 size: 17 residues. V lost 0 bases, J lost 2 bases, and 4 bases stayed unmatched. As DNA, the CDR3 is TGTGCCACCAGCAGAGAGGGGACTAGCGGCTACACAGATACGCAGTATTTT. Amino acid sequence: CATSREGTSGYTDTQYF.

This clonotype was seen only a few times. The genes are TRBV12-3 or TRBV12-4 and TRBJ2-1, with D perhaps TRBD1 (5 bases). The germline V and J ends were trimmed by 7 bases and 5 bases, with 21 bases remaining between them. The CDR3 length is 16 residues. CDR3 nucleotide sequence: TGTGCCAGCAAAAAAGGGTGGACAACGAGCCACAATGAGCAGTTCTTC. Encoded protein: CASKKGWTTSHNEQFF.

The CDR3 nucleotides read TGTGCCAGTAGCCCACAGGGGATTGCCAATCAGCCCCAGCATTTT. Its protein is CASSPQGIANQPQHF. This rearrangement joins TRBV19 to TRBJ1-5; TRBD1 matches 7 bases. Germline CDR1 LNHDA, CDR2 SQIVND (reference sequence). This CDR3 spans 15 amino acids. V lost 6 bases to trimming and J lost 3 bases; unmatched junction nucleotides: 8.

This clonotype was picked up many times. The chain combines TRBV7-9 with TRBJ2-2; 12 bases are a match to TRBD2. The V gene's germline CDR1 is SEHNR and CDR2 FQNEAQ (reference sequence). V lost 5 bases, J lost 6 bases, and 7 bases stayed unmatched. The CDR3 length is 16 residues. This chain's CDR3 is CASSPVLAGGPGELFF. The CDR3, as DNA: TGTGCCAGCAGCCCCGTACTAGCGGGAGGCCCCGGGGAGCTGTTTTTT. Complete variable domain (other parts from reference TRBV7-9 and TRBJ2-2): DTGVSQNPRHKITKRGQNVTFRCDPISEHNRLYWYRQTLGQGPEFLTYFQNEAQLEKSRLLSDRFSAERPKGSFSTLEIQRTEQGDSAMYLCASSPVLAGGPGELFFGEGSRLTVL.